This T cell receptor beta chain was captured in a study of blood T cell repertoires in COVID-19. On the study more broadly: The United States, Italy and Spain supplied acute and convalescent COVID-19 samples. PBMCs, B-cell-depleted T cells, or T cells were the source of the cDNA or gDNA that made up the material.

Source study methods: Quantification of nucleated cells was approximated via reference gene primer amplification. Only in-frame clones appear in the TCRdb table, and some are missing; sequencing was by immunoSEQ multiplex PCR. V and J calls and clone size follow that table, whereas D and trimming were derived from the DNA. Counted here are about 80,000 clones, over 65% occurring once; the ten biggest clones make up around 6%. The CDR3 is 13 amino acids. Germline V CDR1 and CDR2: MGHRA, YSYEKL. V lost 1 base and J lost 2, with 6 bases in between. Sequencing was performed on peripheral blood. The chain is built from TRBV4-1 and TRBJ2-7; no clear D. The TCR originated in a man aged 50 to 59 with active or convalescent COVID-19. The DNA of the CDR3 is TGCGCCAGCAGCCAAGGCGGTCCCTACGAGCAGTACTTC. Encoded protein: CASSQGGPYEQYF.